Each of the 8 T cell receptor beta chains below was sequenced from the same sample in a study of shared clonotypes between healthy human individuals. Clones were sequenced by immunoSEQ multiplex PCR, and TCRdb holds only the in-frame ones, with some missing. The data hold 2,500,000 or so clones, with about 92% observed a single time. Material for sequencing was naive CD4+ T cells sorted from blood. Regarding subset: CD45RA+ positively selected. These TCRs come from a man younger than 30 in good health.

J is TRBJ2-1 and V is TRBV6-6; 8 bases match TRBD1. The CDR3 runs 15 residues. V gave up 5 bases and J gave up 1 base; unmatched junction bases: 4. Germline loops: CDR1 MNHNY, CDR2 SVGAGI (reference sequence). The CDR3 reads CASSTQGASYNEQFF. The CDR3 DNA is TGTGCCAGCAGTACCCAGGGGGCGTCCTACAATGAGCAGTTCTTC.

This chain links TRBV7-9 with TRBJ1-2; 8 bases line up with TRBD1. V lost 5 bases and J lost 8; bases outside the gene matches: 7. The germline CDR1 and CDR2 sequences are SEHNR and FQNEAQ (reference sequence). This CDR3 spans 13 amino acids. For the CDR3, the DNA is TGTGCCAGCAGCCTTGGGACAGGACGGGGCTACACCTTC. As protein: CASSLGTGRGYTF.

The chain links TRBV5-1 to TRBJ2-7, with D maybe TRBD2 (5 bases). The V and J ends lost 6 bases and 0 bases respectively, with 22 bases between them. In germline, CDR1 is SGHRS, CDR2 YFSETQ. CDR3 length: 17 residues. CDR3 coding DNA: TGCGCCAGCACGTTCGGGTCGGGAAAGACTAACTCCTACGAGCAGTACTTC. This gives the protein CASTFGSGKTNSYEQYF.

The CDR3 DNA reads as TGTGCCAGCAGGACCGGGACAGGGATCTCGCAGCAGTTCTTC. This sequence encodes CASRTGTGISQQFF. The chain couples TRBV6-6 to TRBJ2-1; 9 bases agree with TRBD1. Per germline, CDR1 MNHNY and CDR2 SVGAGI (reference sequence). Trimming at V came to 6 bases and at J to 11 bases, leaving 11 bases not matched to a gene. The CDR3 contains 14 residues.

The rearrangement joins TRBV30 to TRBJ1-3; tentatively, D is TRBD1 (6 bases). The CDR3 loop spans 14 amino acids. Trimming took off 5 bases at V and 0 bases at J, with 11 bases between the two ends. The V gene's germline CDR1 is GTSNPN and CDR2 SVGIG (reference sequence). The CDR3 DNA follows: TGTGCCTGGGCTAGGGGGGGCTCTGGAAACACCATATATTTT. It codes for CAWARGGSGNTIYF.

The V call is TRBV7-8, the J call TRBJ2-7, with unresolved D. Trimming took off 5 bases at V and 2 bases at J, with 7 bases between the two ends. The CDR3 totals 12 residues. The V gene's germline CDR1 is SGHVS and CDR2 FQNEAQ. Written as DNA, the CDR3 is TGTGCCAGCAGCCCCGATGCCTACGAGCAGTACTTC. It translates to CASSPDAYEQYF.

V gene TRBV28 combines with J gene TRBJ2-5; D call uncertain. V lost 3 bases and J lost 5, with 16 bases in between. CDR1 and CDR2 (germline): MDHEN, SYDVKM. This CDR3 region has 15 residues. The CDR3 loop reads CASSLGSLGGETQYF. The DNA for the CDR3 is TGTGCCAGCAGTTTGGGAAGCCTGGGTGGGGAGACCCAGTACTTC.

With regard to this clone: Other DNA sequences in the sample encode the same CDR3. The J gene is TRBJ2-2, the V gene TRBV5-1; no reliable D call. The ends were cut back, 3 bases at V and 0 bases at J, with 3 bases in the middle. CDR1 and CDR2 (germline): SGHRS, YFSETQ. The CDR3 loop spans 13 amino acids. The CDR3: CASSYSNTGELFF. CDR3 sequence (DNA): TGCGCCAGCAGCTACTCGAACACCGGGGAGCTGTTTTTT.